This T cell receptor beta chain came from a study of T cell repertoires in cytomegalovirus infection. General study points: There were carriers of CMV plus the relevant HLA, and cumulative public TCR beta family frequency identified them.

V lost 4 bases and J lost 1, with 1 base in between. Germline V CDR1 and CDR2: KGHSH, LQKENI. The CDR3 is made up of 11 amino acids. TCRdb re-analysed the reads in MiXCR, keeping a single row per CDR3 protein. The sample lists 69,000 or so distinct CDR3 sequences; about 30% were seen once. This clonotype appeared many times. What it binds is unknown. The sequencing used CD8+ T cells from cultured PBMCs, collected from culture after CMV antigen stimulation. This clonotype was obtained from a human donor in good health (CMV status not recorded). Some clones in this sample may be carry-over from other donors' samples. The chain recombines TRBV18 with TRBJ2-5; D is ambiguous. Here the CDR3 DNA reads TGTGCCAGCTCACGCCAAGAGACCCAGTACTTC. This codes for CASSRQETQYF.